The 8 T cell receptor beta chains given below trace back to one sample, sequenced in a study of breast tumors, draining lymph nodes, adjacent tissues. MiXCR, run by TCRdb on the multiplex PCR reads, gives a single entry per CDR3 protein. Of some 100,000 distinct CDR3 sequences in the sample, 21% are singletons; the top ten hold around 1.3%. Breast cancer patients provided tissue from their axillary draining lymph nodes. Specimen: axillary lymph node tissue. All receptors derive from a female donor with breast cancer. Some clones in this sample may be carry-over from other donors' samples.

There are many counts of this clonotype. The V call is TRBV6-1, the J call TRBJ2-5, with unresolved D. CDR3 size: 15 residues. Per the germline V gene, CDR1 is MNHNS and CDR2 is SASEGT. V lost 4 bases, J lost 1 base, and 13 bases lay in between. The CDR3 DNA reads TGTGCCAGCAGTGCGGTACCTGCGTCCCAAGAGACCCAGTACTTC. Residues: CASSAVPASQETQYF.

This clonotype was picked up many times. The V call is TRBV7-9, the J call TRBJ1-2; possibly TRBD1 for D (5 bases). V lost 1 base to trimming and J lost 2 bases, with 14 bases between them. The CDR3 runs to 16 residues. Germline V gives CDR1 SEHNR, CDR2 FQNEAQ (reference sequence). The CDR3 is CASSLGGAWSNYGYTF. For the CDR3, the DNA is TGTGCCAGCAGCTTAGGCGGGGCCTGGTCCAACTATGGCTACACCTTC.

This clonotype was counted ten times or more. This chain links TRBV2 with TRBJ2-7, with unresolved D. The CDR3 contains 12 residues. Germline CDR1 SNHLY, CDR2 FYNNEI. V was pared by 5 bases and J by 2 bases, with 7 bases between. CDR3 in DNA: TGTGCCAGCAGTATGGGTGCCTACGAGCAGTACTTC. Protein: CASSMGAYEQYF.

This clonotype was seen repeatedly, ten times or more. The J gene is TRBJ2-7, the V gene TRBV27, with D unclear. Trimming shortened V by 2 bases and J by 6 bases, and 11 bases separated the two germline ends. CDR3 length: 13 residues. Germline CDR1 and CDR2: MNHEY and SMNVEV (reference sequence). In nucleotides, the CDR3 is TGTGCCAGCAGTTTAGGTGGTTACGGCGAGCAGTACTTC. Translation: CASSLGGYGEQYF.

The chain combines TRBV10-1 with TRBJ2-7; TRBD1 might be the D (6 bases). CDR3 length equals 15 residues. V dropped 5 bases and J dropped 2 bases, with 16 bases sitting between them. From germline, CDR1 is WNHNN and CDR2 SYGVQD (reference sequence). For the CDR3, the DNA is TGCGCCAGCAGTCCGGGACAAGGCCGCACCTACGAGCAGTACTTC. It yields the protein CASSPGQGRTYEQYF.

As to this clonotype: One base away lies a much larger clone, so this may be a sequencing read error. The chain links TRBV19 to TRBJ2-1; no definite D call. V was cut by 3 bases and J by 4 bases, with 10 bases left in between. This CDR3 region has 14 residues. Looked up from germline, CDR1 is LNHDA and CDR2 is SQIVND (reference sequence). The CDR3 nucleotides read TGTGCCAGTAGTATCTGGGCCGGGTACAATGAGCAGTTCTTC. It yields the protein CASSIWAGYNEQFF.

The chain employs TRBV7-8 and TRBJ2-7, with 7 positions matching TRBD1. V shed 2 bases and J 3 bases; nucleotides not matched to a gene: 7. The CDR3 runs 15 residues. Germline V gene data show CDR1 as SGHVS and CDR2 as FQNEAQ. The CDR3, as DNA: TGTGCCAGCAGCTTATTAGGGACAGTAAACTACGAGCAGTACTTC. Amino acids: CASSLLGTVNYEQYF.

This clonotype was counted many times. The chain combines TRBV7-9 with TRBJ1-5; no clear D gene. Germline V lookup: CDR1 SEHNR, CDR2 FQNEAQ (reference sequence). Trimming stripped 1 base from V and 0 bases from J, with 13 bases between. CDR3 length: 17 amino acids. This CDR3 reads CASSLGTGDPSNQPQHF. As DNA, the CDR3 is TGTGCCAGCAGCTTAGGCACCGGCGACCCTAGCAATCAGCCCCAGCATTTT.